The 11 T cell receptor beta chains listed next were all sequenced from one sample in a study of CD8+CD57+ T cells in acquired aplastic anemia. Using genomic DNA as the template, TCR beta VDJ and CDR3 profiling was carried out. TCRdb reprocessed the reads with MiXCR, giving one entry per CDR3 protein. This sample has under 350,000 distinct CDR3 sequences, with around three fifths found just once. All patients picked for sequencing had shown, by flow cytometry, an expansion of CD8+CD57+ cells. Source material: sorted CD4+, CD8+, or CD8+CD57+ T cells (not recorded which) from PBMCs. These receptors all come from a human donor with aplastic anemia.

The chain recombines TRBV20-1 with TRBJ2-5; TRBD1 or TRBD2 may be the D gene (7 bases each). Germline loops: CDR1 DFQATT, CDR2 SNEGSKA (reference sequence). Trimming took 4 bases from V and 5 from J, leaving 17 bases between them. The CDR3 covers 14 residues. DNA of the CDR3: TGCAGTGCTACCCGGGGAGGGGGCCGGGAGACCCAGTACTTC. Protein product: CSATRGGGRETQYF.

This clonotype showed up many times. V and J are TRBV12-3 or TRBV12-4 and TRBJ2-3; TRBD2 matches 11 bases. V was pared by 10 bases and J by 6 bases, with 9 bases of the junction left unmatched. The CDR3 is made up of 14 amino acids. The CDR3 DNA reads as TGTGCCATCACCGGGACTAGCGGCGCGGATACGCAGTATTTT. Translated, it gives CAITGTSGADTQYF.

In its sample, this clonotype was seen a few times. The chain joins TRBV27 to TRBJ2-2; 13 nucleotides match TRBD2. The CDR3 extends over 17 amino acids. CDR1 is MNHEY, CDR2 SMNVEV, per germline (reference sequence). The trim removed 4 bases at V and 4 bases at J, leaving 6 bases unmatched. The CDR3 DNA is TGTGCCAGCAGTTCTATGAGGACTAGCGGGGGCACCGGGGAGCTGTTTTTT. Translating it yields CASSSMRTSGGTGELFF.

This clonotype was seen only once. The rearrangement links TRBV7-6 to TRBJ2-2, with D tentatively TRBD1 (5 bases). Trimming stripped 1 base from V and 4 bases from J, with 10 bases between. Germline V gene sequence: CDR1 SGHVS, CDR2 FNYEAQ. This CDR3 is built from 15 residues. In DNA form, the CDR3 reads TGTGCCAGCAGCTTAGACAGGTTAACCACCGGGGAGCTGTTTTTT. This sequence encodes CASSLDRLTTGELFF.

The sample holds one count of this clonotype. J is TRBJ2-1 and V is TRBV24-1, with TRBD1 identical over 8 bases. J gave up 5 bases and V 4 bases, and 6 bases lay outside the gene matches. CDR3 length: 15 amino acids. Germline CDR1 KGHDR, CDR2 SFDVKD. The CDR3 reads CATSESGQGNNEQFF. In nucleotides, the CDR3 is TGTGCCACCAGTGAATCCGGACAGGGTAACAATGAGCAGTTCTTC.

This clonotype was counted ten times or more. The V call is TRBV20-1, the J call TRBJ1-2; no firm D call. This CDR3 is 13 amino acids long. CDR1 DFQATT and CDR2 SNEGSKA come from the germline V gene (reference sequence). Trimming removed 0 bases from V and 1 base from J, with 6 bases in between. The CDR3 spells CSARDPVNYGYTF. In DNA form, the CDR3 reads TGCAGTGCTAGAGATCCGGTTAACTATGGCTACACCTTC.

The sample holds a few counts of this clonotype. The chain employs TRBV7-9 and TRBJ2-3, with 11 bases matching TRBD2. The CDR3 has 18 amino acids. Trimming removed 4 bases from V and 1 base from J; junction bases left unmatched: 10. Germline V gene data show CDR1 as SEHNR and CDR2 as FQNEAQ (reference sequence). The chain's CDR3 is CASSYGRLAGGGTDTQYF. The CDR3 DNA follows: TGTGCCAGCAGCTACGGTAGGCTAGCGGGAGGAGGCACAGATACGCAGTATTTT.

The V call is TRBV12-3 or TRBV12-4, the J call TRBJ1-5; tentatively, D is TRBD1 (5 bases). The CDR3 totals 16 residues. The V end lost 5 bases, the J end lost 0 bases, and 14 bases lay between the germline ends. CDR3 nucleotide sequence: TGTGCCAGCAGTCCCAGGGTGGACTATAGCAATCAGCCCCAGCATTTT. Translation gives CASSPRVDYSNQPQHF.

On this clonotype itself: This CDR3 is missing its conserved last phenylalanine or tryptophan, likely due to a read error. This chain uses TRBV2 with TRBJ2-7; 10 bases agree with TRBD1. This CDR3 region has 15 residues. Trimming at V came to 6 bases and at J to 0 bases, leaving 5 bases not matched to a gene. Germline CDR1 and CDR2: SNHLY and FYNNEI. CDR3 loop: CASSQGDRGSYEQYL. Written as DNA, the CDR3 is TGTGCCAGCAGCCAAGGGGACAGGGGCTCCTACGAGCAGTACCTC.

This clonotype was seen many times. V gene TRBV6-5 combines with J gene TRBJ2-7; the match to TRBD2 covers 11 bases. The J segment lost 3 bases and the V segment lost 6 bases, leaving 7 bases of the junction unmatched. CDR1 and CDR2 from the germline V gene are MNHEY and SVGAGI. The CDR3 has 15 amino acids. The CDR3 nucleotides read TGTGCCAGCAGGACGACTAGCGGGAATCTCTACGAGCAGTACTTC. This translates into CASRTTSGNLYEQYF.

This clonotype was seen once. The V gene is TRBV29-1, the J gene TRBJ2-5; TRBD2 agrees at 15 bases. The CDR3 contains 15 residues. Germline V gene lookup returns CDR1 SQVTM and CDR2 ANQGSEA. Losses at the gene ends were 4 bases for V and 2 bases for J; bases not matched to a gene: 2. The chain's CDR3 is CSVGTSGRVQETQYF. The CDR3 nucleotides are TGCAGCGTTGGGACTAGCGGGAGGGTACAAGAGACCCAGTACTTC. Full variable domain (remainder filled in from reference TRBV29-1 and TRBJ2-5): SAVISQKPSRDICQRGTSLTIQCQVDSQVTMMFWYRQQPGQSLTLIATANQGSEATYESGFVIDKFPISRPNLTFSTLTVSNMSPEDSSIYLCSVGTSGRVQETQYFGPGTRLLVL.